The present T cell receptor (beta chain) was sequenced within a study of shared clonotypes between healthy human individuals. Study-level information: Sampling drew on donors who were two women and a few men aged 18 to 49. Broader study findings: The researchers took only blood, and tissue repertoires probably look different.

The donors were all Caucasian adults (living in Nashville, Tennessee). Genomic DNA, for the unsorted samples, came from some 100 million PBMCs. TCRdb keeps only in-frame clones here, not all; method: immunoSEQ multiplex PCR. The sample lists 400,000 to 500,000 clones, roughly 85% seen once, with roughly 12% in the top ten. Only a few counts were recorded for this clone. Its antigen is as yet unknown. This CDR3 contains 15 residues. V lost 5 bases and J lost 1; bases outside the gene matches: 3. CDR1 is MNHNS and CDR2 is SASEGT in the germline V gene. Sample: PBMCs. The sequence derives from a woman between 40 and 55 years old in good health. Some clones in this sample may be carry-over from other donors' samples. V usage is TRBV6-1 and J usage is TRBJ2-1, with 9 bases identical to TRBD2. CDR3 in DNA: TGTGCCAGCAGTAACCTAGCGGGATCCTACAATGAGCAGTTCTTC. Amino acids: CASSNLAGSYNEQFF.